Listed below are T cell receptor beta chains from one sample, sequenced in a study of molecular identifiers for immune sequencing clone quantification. TCRdb reprocessed the PCR reads with MiXCR, giving one entry per CDR3 protein. The profile covers roughly 630,000 distinct CDR3 sequences, with around 25% appearing a single time and 0.7% to 0.95% taken by the ten largest. Source material: naive CD8+ T cells from blood, with Jurkat cell RNA spiked in. The receptor source for this set is a human donor in good health. Some libraries in this study had Jurkat cell RNA spiked in. CDR3s include the opening cysteine and the closing phenylalanine or tryptophan. The D gene is left open where the match is weak.

TRBV28,TRBJ2-7,TRBD1,CASSLADRGYEQYF
TRBV28,TRBJ2-1,-,CASSFRARTYNEQFF
TRBV4-3,TRBJ2-3,TRBD2,CASSQDSGVRTDTQYF
TRBV29-1,TRBJ2-7,-,CSVEARDEQYF
TRBV28,TRBJ1-4,-,CASSGTSETGYGKLFF
TRBV13,TRBJ1-6,TRBD1,CASSAGQGSGSPLHF
TRBV9,TRBJ2-1,TRBD1,CASSHPDRDGFPSENNEQFF
TRBV5-6,TRBJ1-1,TRBD1,CASSLGTGAPNTEAFF
TRBV19,TRBJ1-1,-,CASTIQGNTEAFF
TRBV2,TRBJ2-3,TRBD2,CASSERPAGGHTDTQYF
TRBV27,TRBJ1-1,-,CASSKDRRYTEAFF
TRBV30,TRBJ1-2,TRBD1,CAWDQGASGYTF
TRBV2,TRBJ1-1,-,CASSEGGWAEAFF
TRBV6-4,TRBJ2-1,TRBD2,CASSDPLKGFSKREGENEQFF
TRBV7-4,TRBJ2-7,-,CASSSPMTYEQYF
TRBV18,TRBJ2-3,TRBD1,CASSRLGQGTDTQYF